This T cell receptor beta chain was sequenced for a study of blood T cell repertoires in COVID-19. As for the study in general: The samples span acute and convalescent COVID-19 from the United States, Italy and Spain. T cells, B-cell-depleted T cells, or PBMCs provided the cDNA or gDNA that served as material.

J lost 5 bases, V lost 4 bases, and 19 bases had no gene match. Germline-derived CDR1 and CDR2 are SGHRS and YFSETQ. The length of the CDR3 is 18 residues. In the original workflow: The assay estimated nucleated cells by amplifying reference gene primers. Profiling relied on immunoSEQ multiplex PCR, and the TCRdb table lists in-frame clones only, not all of them. D and trimming were read from the DNA, whereas the V and J calls and clone size are those reported in that table. The sample has approximately 470,000 clones, 75% to 90% seen once. The sequencing input was peripheral blood. The chain is built from TRBV5-1 and TRBJ2-5, with 8 nucleotides matching TRBD2. The clonotype originates from a human donor in a cohort sampled during active COVID-19. This CDR3 is CASSPRREGSGSPETQYF. CDR3 coding DNA: TGCGCCAGCAGCCCCCGGAGGGAGGGCAGCGGGAGTCCCGAGACCCAGTACTTC.